This entry lists 5 T cell receptor beta chains sequenced from one sample in a study of cytomegalovirus exposure and HLA in healthy donors. Sequencing used immunoSEQ multiplex PCR; TCRdb keeps in-frame clones, though not all of them. The sample shows about 190,000 clones, roughly 88% of them seen only once. The sample comprised PBMCs. Receptors were obtained from a woman aged 18-29 years in good health and CMV-seronegative.

The chain uses TRBV30 and TRBJ2-1; the D gene is possibly TRBD2 (5 bases). CDR1 and CDR2 (germline): GTSNPN, SVGIG (reference sequence). V lost 0 bases and J 12 bases, leaving 9 bases between the germline ends. CDR3 size: 11 residues. Here the CDR3 DNA reads TGTGCCTGGAGTGTAACGAGGGTGCAGTTCTTC. The encoded protein is CAWSVTRVQFF.

V and J are TRBV27 and TRBJ1-5; TRBD1 is a possible D gene (5 bases). CDR3 length: 18 residues. The germline gives CDR1 MNHEY, CDR2 SMNVEV (reference sequence). Trimming pared 4 bases from V and 3 bases from J, leaving 22 bases between. CDR3 in amino acids: CASSSMGGGFDTNQPQHF. The CDR3 DNA sequence: TGTGCCAGCAGTTCCATGGGGGGTGGGTTCGATACCAATCAGCCCCAGCATTTT.

The chain has TRBV5-1 and TRBJ2-1; 8 nucleotides align to TRBD2. Trimming at V came to 0 bases and at J to 3 bases, leaving 5 bases not matched to a gene. The V gene's germline CDR1 is SGHRS and CDR2 YFSETQ. There are 16 residues in the CDR3. The CDR3: CASSLGSSGLYNEQFF. CDR3 nucleotides: TGCGCCAGCAGCTTGGGTTCTAGCGGGCTCTACAATGAGCAGTTCTTC.

V usage is TRBV11-2 and J usage is TRBJ2-7; 8 positions agree with TRBD1. The germline V gene has CDR1 SGHAT and CDR2 FQNNGV. J lost 0 bases, V lost 7 bases, and 5 bases had no gene match. The CDR3 has 14 residues. The CDR3 DNA is TGTGCCAGCACCCGACAGGGGTCCTCCTACGAGCAGTACTTC. Translating gives CASTRQGSSYEQYF.

The V gene is TRBV28, the J gene TRBJ2-4; D perhaps matches TRBD2 (6 bases). CDR3 size: 15 residues. V was cut by 5 bases and J by 0 bases, with 11 bases left in between. Germline V gene lookup returns CDR1 MDHEN and CDR2 SYDVKM. The CDR3 here is CASSTGGLAKNIQYF. The CDR3 nucleotides are TGTGCCAGCAGTACCGGGGGACTAGCCAAAAACATTCAGTACTTC.